A selection of T cell receptor beta chains follows, all from one sample in a study of cytomegalovirus exposure and HLA in healthy donors. Profiled with immunoSEQ multiplex PCR; TCRdb holds only in-frame clones, not every one. The table includes 250,000 to 300,000 clones, just over 85% detected once. The sequenced sample was PBMCs. The receptors shown here come from a woman aged 18-30 years in good health and CMV-seronegative. CDR3s include the opening cysteine and the closing phenylalanine or tryptophan. Each record gives: CDR3 DNA, CDR3 protein, D gene, clone size, V gene, J gene. The D gene is left open where the match is weak. Clone sizes are given selectively: once, few, many, or a class where the clone is expanded.

TGTGCCAGCAGCGTAGGGCTAGCGGGAGGGTTGGAGACCCAGTACTTC	CASSVGLAGGLETQYF	TRBD2	NA	TRBV9	TRBJ2-5
TGTGCCGGAAGGGGACAGATTAATGAAAAACTGTTTTTT	CAGRGQINEKLFF	TRBD1	NA	TRBV6-1	TRBJ1-4
TGTGCCAGCAGTTGGGCCCCCTACACTGAAGCTTTCTTT	CASSWAPYTEAFF	NA	NA	TRBV27	TRBJ1-1
TGTGCCAGCAGCTTGGCAGGGACAGATAATAACTATGGCTACACCTTC	CASSLAGTDNNYGYTF	TRBD1	NA	TRBV7-9	TRBJ1-2
TGTGCCAGCAGTCTCCGGACAGGGTACGAGCAGTACTTC	CASSLRTGYEQYF	TRBD1	NA	TRBV27	TRBJ2-7
TGTGCCAGCAGTTACATTCCGGCAGGGACAGATACGCAGTATTTT	CASSYIPAGTDTQYF	NA	NA	TRBV6-5	TRBJ2-3
TGTGCCGGTGACAGGTACACAGATACGCAGTATTTT	CAGDRYTDTQYF	NA	NA	TRBV30	TRBJ2-3
TGTGCCATCAGTATACTAGCGCCAATGCAGGAGACCCAGTACTTC	CAISILAPMQETQYF	TRBD2	once	TRBV10-3	TRBJ2-5
TGTGCCTGGAGCCCGGGACTAGCGACTTACGAGCAGTACTTC	CAWSPGLATYEQYF	TRBD2	NA	TRBV30	TRBJ2-7
TGTGCCAGTACCCGAGGGCGCTCCGATGGCTACACCTTC	CASTRGRSDGYTF	NA	NA	TRBV19	TRBJ1-2
TGTGCCAGCCGCTCGGACAGGTCCTATGGCTACACCTTC	CASRSDRSYGYTF	TRBD1	many	TRBV27	TRBJ1-2
TGTGCCAGCAGGACAGGTACAAATCAGCCCCAGCATTTT	CASRTGTNQPQHF	NA	NA	TRBV6-5	TRBJ1-5
TGTGCCTGGAGTGCAGGGGGCGGGGAGCAGTACTTC	CAWSAGGGEQYF	TRBD1	NA	TRBV30	TRBJ2-7
TGTGCCAGCAGCGGGCGGCTACTCCAGGGGATGCACGAGCAGTACTTC	CASSGRLLQGMHEQYF	NA	NA	TRBV6-4	TRBJ2-7
TGTGCCAGCTCACTGACAGCAACTAATGAAAAACTGTTTTTT	CASSLTATNEKLFF	NA	NA	TRBV18	TRBJ1-4
TGTGCCACGGGGACTAGCGGGAGTTTGGAGCAGTTCTTC	CATGTSGSLEQFF	TRBD2	NA	TRBV13	TRBJ2-1
TGTGCCAGCAGCTTGGCCGGGGAGGGGACACCTTATAATTCACCCCTCCACTTT	CASSLAGEGTPYNSPLHF	NA	NA	TRBV5-6	TRBJ1-6
TGCGCCAGCAGTGACCGGGGACAGGCCCCCTACGAGCAGTACTTC	CASSDRGQAPYEQYF	TRBD1	NA	TRBV10-2	TRBJ2-7
TGTGCCAGCAGCTTGGTAGCGGGGGGCCCTCACAATGAGCAGTTCTTC	CASSLVAGGPHNEQFF	TRBD2	NA	TRBV7-9	TRBJ2-1
TGTGCCAGCTCACCCGGGACTAGCGGGAGAAATGAGCAGTTCTTC	CASSPGTSGRNEQFF	TRBD2	NA	TRBV18	TRBJ2-1
TGTGCCAGCAGCTTCGGGGGAAACACCATATATTTT	CASSFGGNTIYF	NA	NA	TRBV7-9	TRBJ1-3
TGTGCCAGCAGTGTGGGACAGTACCAAGAGACCCAGTACTTC	CASSVGQYQETQYF	TRBD1	once	TRBV25-1	TRBJ2-5
TGTGCCAGCAGATCAGGGAGGGTGGCTGAAGCTTTCTTT	CASRSGRVAEAFF	NA	NA	TRBV2	TRBJ1-1
TGTGCCTGGAGTGTGGGGGCTAACACTGAAGCTTTCTTT	CAWSVGANTEAFF	NA	once	TRBV30	TRBJ1-1
TGTGCCAGCAGCTCGACAGGGGGAACTTATAGCAATCAGCCCCAGCATTTT	CASSSTGGTYSNQPQHF	TRBD1	NA	TRBV13	TRBJ1-5
TGTGCCAGCAGTCGGAAGACAGGCGTTAACTATGGCTACACCTTC	CASSRKTGVNYGYTF	NA	NA	TRBV28	TRBJ1-2
TGTGCCAGCAGCTCGGGGGGGACCCAGTACTTC	CASSSGGTQYF	TRBD2	NA	TRBV11-3	TRBJ2-5
TGTGCCAGCAGGCAACCGGGACATGGGCCCTACGAGCAGTACTTC	CASRQPGHGPYEQYF	NA	NA	TRBV11-2	TRBJ2-7
TGTGCCAGTAGTATGCCCGGGATCACTGAAGCTTTCTTT	CASSMPGITEAFF	NA	few	TRBV19	TRBJ1-1
TGTGCCAGCAGCCAAGTGACAGGGAACACTGAAGCTTTCTTT	CASSQVTGNTEAFF	NA	NA	TRBV4-2	TRBJ1-1
TGCGCCAGCAGCCAAGATACGGGAAGCACTGAAGCTTTCTTT	CASSQDTGSTEAFF	NA	NA	TRBV4-1	TRBJ1-1
TGTGCCAGCAGCTCTGCGGGGAGCACAGATACGCAGTATTTT	CASSSAGSTDTQYF	NA	NA	TRBV7-3	TRBJ2-3
TGTGCCAGCAGGGGACTAGCCCGGGGGTCTGGCAATGAGCAGTTCTTC	CASRGLARGSGNEQFF	TRBD2	NA	TRBV11-2	TRBJ2-1
TGCGCCAGCAGCAGCGGACAGAGAACCGAGACCCAGTACTTC	CASSSGQRTETQYF	NA	NA	TRBV5-1	TRBJ2-5
TGTGCCAGCAGTTTATTAGGGACAGTTAACACTGAAGCTTTCTTT	CASSLLGTVNTEAFF	TRBD1	NA	TRBV27	TRBJ1-1
TGTGCCAGCAGTTCAACATATTTCCACGAGCAGTACTTC	CASSSTYFHEQYF	NA	few	TRBV27	TRBJ2-7
TGTGCCAGCAGCCCTCAGGGGTTTCGATATGGCTACACCTTC	CASSPQGFRYGYTF	NA	once	TRBV7-2	TRBJ1-2
TGTGCCTGGAGTTTACAGGGTCAACTGTTTTTT	CAWSLQGQLFF	NA	NA	TRBV30	TRBJ1-4
TGTGCCAGCAGAGGGACAGGGACCTACGAGCAGTACTTC	CASRGTGTYEQYF	TRBD1	NA	TRBV6-5	TRBJ2-7
TGTGCCAGTAGTCCGGCGGGAGGGGGCTACGAGCAGTACTTC	CASSPAGGGYEQYF	TRBD2	NA	TRBV19	TRBJ2-7
TGTGCCAGCAGCTTAGCAAGCGGGCGGGGGAATGAGCAGTTCTTC	CASSLASGRGNEQFF	TRBD2	NA	TRBV11-2	TRBJ2-1
TGTGCCAGCAGGGACAACTCCTACGAGCAGTACTTC	CASRDNSYEQYF	NA	NA	TRBV2	TRBJ2-7
TGTGCCAGCAGCGCGGGACAGGGGGTCAGCTATGGCTACACCTTC	CASSAGQGVSYGYTF	TRBD1	few	TRBV7-6	TRBJ1-2
TGTGCCTGGACGACAGGGTCGAACACTGAAGCTTTCTTT	CAWTTGSNTEAFF	TRBD1	NA	TRBV30	TRBJ1-1